These 27 T cell receptor beta chains were sequenced from one sample in a study of tumor-infiltrating lymphocytes in localized non-small cell lung cancer (dated by TCRdb to about 2021). Library creation used the immunoSEQ multiplex PCR assay. This immuneACCESS table, as held by TCRdb, lists in-frame sequences with V and J called but not all clones. Of the missing ones, under half trace to an unresolved V gene in checked studies; the others have no known cause. Within this sample are 9,500 to 15,000 clones, with about 85% of them counted one time only. Clones ranked in the top ten supply 10% to 15% of the sample. Sequencing was done on a sample of lung tumor tissue. The receptors stem from a human donor with non-small cell lung cancer.

The chain is built from TRBV7-2 and TRBJ1-2; D gene unclear. The CDR3 loop spans 13 amino acids. Trimming took off 0 bases at V and 4 bases at J, with 6 bases between the two ends. CDR1 and CDR2 (germline): SGHTA, FQGNSA. Here the CDR3 DNA reads TGTGCCAGCAGCTTAGCGGGGTTCTATGGCTACACCTTC. Translating gives CASSLAGFYGYTF. Drawing the rest from reference TRBV7-2 and TRBJ1-2, the complete variable domain is GAGVSQSPSNKVTEKGKDVELRCDPISGHTALYWYRQSLGQGLEFLIYFQGNSAPDKSGLPSDRFSAERTGGSVSTLTIQRTQQEDSAVYLCASSLAGFYGYTFGSGTRLTVV.

CDR3 nucleotide sequence: TGTGCCAGCAGCTTGAGGGAAAGCGATGGCTACACCTTC. Protein sequence: CASSLRESDGYTF. The chain has TRBV5-5 and TRBJ1-2; no definite D call. The germline V gene has CDR1 SGHKS and CDR2 YYEKEE (reference sequence). The CDR3 loop spans 13 amino acids. Trimming left V 1 base short and J 6 bases short, with 10 bases between.

This chain connects TRBV6-5 to TRBJ2-2, with 8 bases matching TRBD1. V lost 6 bases, J lost 1 base, and 4 bases stayed unmatched. CDR3 length: 15 amino acids. The germline gives CDR1 MNHEY, CDR2 SVGAGI. This CDR3 reads CASRPTGVNTGELFF. The CDR3 DNA is TGTGCCAGCAGACCGACAGGGGTGAACACCGGGGAGCTGTTTTTT.

The chain couples TRBV14 to TRBJ2-2; TRBD2 might be the D (6 bases). Deletions cut 2 bases from V and 5 bases from J, with 12 bases between. The CDR3 contains 15 residues. Germline assignment: CDR1 SGHDN and CDR2 FVKESK. The CDR3 nucleotides read TGTGCCAGCAGCCAACAAGCGGGTCCGACCGGGGAGCTGTTTTTT. Its translation: CASSQQAGPTGELFF.

V gene TRBV5-1 combines with J gene TRBJ2-7; 14 nucleotides line up with TRBD2. Germline CDR1 reads SGHRS; CDR2 reads YFSETQ. This CDR3 has 15 residues. V lost 5 bases to trimming and J lost 3 bases; unmatched junction nucleotides: 4. The CDR3: CASRGGTSGGYEQYF. CDR3 nucleotides: TGCGCCAGCAGGGGGGGGACTAGCGGGGGCTACGAGCAGTACTTC.

This chain connects TRBV18 to TRBJ1-5, with D unresolved. Germline loops: CDR1 KGHSH, CDR2 LQKENI. CDR3 length equals 13 residues. Trimming pared 2 bases from V and 5 bases from J, leaving 7 bases between. The CDR3 spells CASSPSSDQPQHF. CDR3 DNA: TGTGCCAGCTCACCATCTTCGGATCAGCCCCAGCATTTT.

The chain is built from TRBV7-8 and TRBJ1-4; D remains ambiguous. The V gene lost 3 bases and the J gene lost 13 bases, with 12 bases spanning the gap. Germline CDR1 reads SGHVS; CDR2 reads FQNEAQ. The CDR3 contains 12 residues. The CDR3 reads CASSLGREGLFF. The CDR3 DNA reads TGTGCCAGCAGCTTGGGGAGGGAGGGACTGTTTTTT.

This clone was recorded a few times. The chain is built from TRBV7-9 and TRBJ1-5; D is unresolved. Germline lookup yields CDR1 SEHNR and CDR2 FQNEAQ (reference sequence). The CDR3 has 13 amino acids. Trimming removed 1 base from V and 3 bases from J, with 4 bases in between. CDR3 nucleotide sequence: TGTGCCAGCAGCTTAGGGGACAATCAGCCCCAGCATTTT. This sequence encodes CASSLGDNQPQHF.

This sequence joins TRBV6-1 and TRBJ2-7; no clear D gene. V was cut by 2 bases and J by 4 bases, with 15 bases left in between. This CDR3 region has 15 residues. Germline assignment: CDR1 MNHNS and CDR2 SASEGT. CDR3 loop: CASSESSGSRYEQYF. CDR3 sequence (DNA): TGTGCCAGCAGTGAATCGTCAGGCTCGCGGTACGAGCAGTACTTC.

V and J are TRBV18 and TRBJ2-7; D is perhaps TRBD2 (6 bases). This CDR3 spans 16 amino acids. CDR1 and CDR2 (germline): KGHSH, LQKENI. The germline V and J ends were trimmed by 5 bases and 2 bases, with 19 bases remaining between them. CDR3: CASSSSGTRKTYEQYF. The CDR3 nucleotides read TGTGCCAGCTCATCGTCCGGGACTCGAAAAACCTACGAGCAGTACTTC.

The CDR3 spells CASTFRSQPQHF. The CDR3 DNA sequence: TGTGCCAGTACTTTCCGAAGTCAGCCCCAGCATTTT. The gene calls are TRBV19 and TRBJ1-5, with D unclear. Germline V lookup: CDR1 LNHDA, CDR2 SQIVND (reference sequence). Trimming left V 7 bases short and J 6 bases short, with 10 bases between. The length of the CDR3 is 12 residues.

This chain uses TRBV5-8 with TRBJ2-5, with TRBD1 identical over 11 bases. Trimming took 3 bases from V and 5 from J; bases not matched to a gene: 12. Germline V gene sequence: CDR1 SGHTS, CDR2 YDEGEE. The CDR3 is 17 amino acids. Written as DNA, the CDR3 is TGTGCCAGCAGCTCCCACAGGGGACAGGGGGTGGTTGAGACCCAGTACTTC. This gives the protein CASSSHRGQGVVETQYF.

The chain uses TRBV2 and TRBJ2-1; tentative D call: TRBD2 (6 bases). Germline CDR1 SNHLY, CDR2 FYNNEI. The length of the CDR3 is 15 residues. Trimming shortened V by 5 bases and J by 5 bases, and 16 bases separated the two germline ends. In DNA, the CDR3 is TGTGCCAGCAGTCCCCCCGTGGTAGCGGACAATGAGCAGTTCTTC. This sequence encodes CASSPPVVADNEQFF.

The chain employs TRBV5-5 and TRBJ1-4; D may be TRBD1 (5 bases). The CDR3 contains 14 residues. CDR1 and CDR2 from the germline V gene are SGHKS and YYEKEE (reference sequence). V shed 0 bases and J shed 4 bases, with 7 bases lying between them. For the CDR3, the DNA is TGTGCCAGCAGCTTGGGAGGGGTTAATGAAAAACTGTTTTTT. Translated, it gives CASSLGGVNEKLFF.

A word on this clone: The junction departs from germline at one end; a sequencing error may be responsible. The CDR3 is CTWSVPKGRTGGGGGEKLFF. Here the CDR3 DNA reads TGTACCTGGAGTGTACCGAAGGGGAGGACAGGGGGCGGCGGAGGTGAAAAACTGTTTTTT. The genes are TRBV30 and TRBJ1-4; 11 positions agree with TRBD1. CDR1 and CDR2 from the germline V gene are GTSNPN and SVGIG (reference sequence). This CDR3 has 20 residues.

The rearrangement links TRBV4-1 to TRBJ1-4; the D gene is possibly TRBD1 (5 bases). The length of the CDR3 is 17 residues. Germline CDR1 reads MGHRA; CDR2 reads YSYEKL. V lost 1 base and J lost 3, with 15 bases in between. The CDR3 loop is CASSQGGQGRPNEKLFF. DNA of the CDR3: TGCGCCAGCAGCCAAGGGGGCCAGGGTCGACCTAATGAAAAACTGTTTTTT.

The chain couples TRBV7-9 to TRBJ2-1, with TRBD2 as a possible D gene (6 bases). Germline V gene lookup returns CDR1 SEHNR and CDR2 FQNEAQ (reference sequence). The V end was cut by 1 base, the J end by 4 bases, with 8 bases between. There are 14 residues in the CDR3. CDR3 sequence (DNA): TGTGCCAGCAGCTTAGGGGGGGATTACAATGAGCAGTTCTTC. Translating gives CASSLGGDYNEQFF.

This clone has more than one count but fewer than ten. The chain is built from TRBV2 and TRBJ1-5; D unclear. Trimming took 6 bases from V and 3 from J, leaving 9 bases between them. The length of the CDR3 is 13 residues. The germline V gene has CDR1 SNHLY and CDR2 FYNNEI. CDR3 in DNA: TGTGCCAGCAGAGACGCCTCCAATCAGCCCCAGCATTTT. Translated, it gives CASRDASNQPQHF.

The V gene is TRBV6-1, the J gene TRBJ1-6; TRBD1 is a possible D gene (6 bases). Germline lookup yields CDR1 MNHNS and CDR2 SASEGT. The V gene lost 3 bases and the J gene lost 2 bases, with 11 bases spanning the gap. The CDR3 totals 16 residues. CDR3 amino acids: CASSDYREAYNSPLHF. The CDR3 DNA reads as TGTGCCAGCAGTGACTACAGGGAAGCCTATAATTCACCCCTCCACTTT.

The rearrangement links TRBV4-1 to TRBJ2-3, with D possibly called TRBD1 or TRBD2 (5 bases each). V dropped 0 bases and J dropped 5 bases, with 15 bases sitting between them. Germline loops: CDR1 MGHRA, CDR2 YSYEKL. CDR3 size: 16 residues. CDR3 bases: TGCGCCAGCAGCCAAGAAGGGGTTAGCGCCGGAGATACGCAGTATTTT. The encoded protein is CASSQEGVSAGDTQYF.

This rearrangement joins TRBV4-2 to TRBJ1-2; maybe TRBD1 (6 bases). V dropped 3 bases and J dropped 4 bases, with 27 bases sitting between them. Germline V gene lookup returns CDR1 LGHNA and CDR2 YNFKEQ. This CDR3 region has 19 residues. CDR3 protein: CASSHELGVRGRGSYGYTF. The CDR3 DNA is TGTGCCAGCAGCCACGAATTGGGGGTACGGGGGCGCGGGAGCTATGGCTACACCTTC.

The gene calls are TRBV7-8 and TRBJ1-3; D unresolved. The CDR3 spans 16 residues. V was trimmed by 5 bases and J by 2 bases, leaving 16 bases between them. The V gene's germline CDR1 is SGHVS and CDR2 FQNEAQ. CDR3 sequence reads: CASSASEAGTGNTIYF. The CDR3 coding sequence is TGTGCCAGCAGCGCTAGCGAGGCCGGGACTGGAAACACCATATATTTT.

The rearrangement joins TRBV29-1 to TRBJ2-3; weak D call: TRBD2 (6 bases). Germline values: CDR1 SQVTM, CDR2 ANQGSEA. This CDR3 has 13 amino acids. Trimming shortened V by 1 base and J by 12 bases, and 17 bases separated the two germline ends. The CDR3 bases are TGCAGCGTTGAAGGGGCAGGGAGGTTCGCACAGTATTTT. Its protein is CSVEGAGRFAQYF.

The chain couples TRBV5-4 to TRBJ2-3; maybe TRBD1 (6 bases). CDR3 length: 16 residues. V lost 4 bases and J lost 0, with 15 bases in between. Germline V CDR1 and CDR2: SGHNT, YYREEE (reference sequence). The CDR3 spells CASSQPRDTSTDTQYF. CDR3 coding DNA: TGTGCCAGCAGCCAACCCCGGGACACCAGCACAGATACGCAGTATTTT.

The CDR3 loop is CASSQRTGSTDTQYF. The CDR3 region has the DNA TGTGCCAGCAGCCAACGGACAGGGAGCACAGATACGCAGTATTTT. The rearrangement links TRBV4-2 to TRBJ2-3, with 8 bases that match TRBD1. V was pared by 2 bases and J by 0 bases, with 1 base of the junction left unmatched. Germline CDR1 and CDR2: LGHNA and YNFKEQ. The CDR3 length is 15 residues.

V gene TRBV5-1 combines with J gene TRBJ2-1; D ambiguous. V shed 0 bases and J shed 3 bases, with 4 bases lying between them. Germline CDR1 is SGHRS and CDR2 is YFSETQ. The CDR3 runs 13 residues. The CDR3 DNA reads TGCGCCAGCAGCTTGGGACTCTACAATGAGCAGTTCTTC. Its translation is CASSLGLYNEQFF.

The J gene is TRBJ2-7, the V gene TRBV4-2, with D possibly matching TRBD2 (6 bases). Between the trimmed V and J ends, which lost 0 bases and 0 bases, there was a span of 12 bases. CDR3 size: 16 residues. Germline CDR1 and CDR2: LGHNA and YNFKEQ. CDR3 bases: TGTGCCAGCAGCCAAGATCGGAGGGCGAGCTCCTACGAGCAGTACTTC. This codes for CASSQDRRASSYEQYF.